This T cell receptor (beta chain) comes out of a study of post-analysis software for immune sequencing data. The overall study: Relapsing-remitting, secondary progressive and progressive-relapsing forms made up the multiple sclerosis disease courses. Overall study results and limits: Multiple sclerosis patients showed significantly lower normalized Chao1 diversity than controls did.

On this clonotype itself: Antigen: not known.

TCR beta cDNA libraries included unique molecular identifiers. One entry per CDR3 protein, called by TCRdb with MiXCR from the PCR reads. Of approximately 440,000 distinct CDR3 sequences listed, over 35% are singletons. The sequenced material came from blood. The origin of this receptor is a girl between 5 and 17 years old with multiple sclerosis.

In nucleotides, the CDR3 is TGCAGTGCTAGAGTCCCAGGGAACACTGAAGCTTTCTTT. Translated, it gives CSARVPGNTEAFF. This chain uses TRBV20-1 with TRBJ1-1; no clear D. V lost 1 base, J lost 1 base, and 7 bases lay in between. The length of the CDR3 is 13 residues. Germline CDR1 DFQATT, CDR2 SNEGSKA (reference sequence).